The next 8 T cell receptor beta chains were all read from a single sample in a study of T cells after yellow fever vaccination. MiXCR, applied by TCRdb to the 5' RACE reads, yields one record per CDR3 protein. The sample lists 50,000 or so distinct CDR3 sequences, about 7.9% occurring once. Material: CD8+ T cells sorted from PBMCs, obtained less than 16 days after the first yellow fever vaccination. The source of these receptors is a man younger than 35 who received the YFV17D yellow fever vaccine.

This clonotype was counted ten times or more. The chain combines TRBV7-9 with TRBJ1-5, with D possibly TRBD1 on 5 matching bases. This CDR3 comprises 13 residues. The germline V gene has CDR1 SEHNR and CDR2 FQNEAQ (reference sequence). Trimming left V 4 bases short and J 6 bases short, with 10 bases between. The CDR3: CASSSGNRQPQHF. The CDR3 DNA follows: TGTGCCAGCAGCTCAGGGAATCGTCAGCCCCAGCATTTT.

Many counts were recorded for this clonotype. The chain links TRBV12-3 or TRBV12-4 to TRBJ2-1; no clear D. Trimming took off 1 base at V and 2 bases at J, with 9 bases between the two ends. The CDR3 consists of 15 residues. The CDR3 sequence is CASSLGVAPYNEQFF. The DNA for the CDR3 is TGTGCCAGCAGTTTAGGGGTGGCGCCCTACAATGAGCAGTTCTTC.

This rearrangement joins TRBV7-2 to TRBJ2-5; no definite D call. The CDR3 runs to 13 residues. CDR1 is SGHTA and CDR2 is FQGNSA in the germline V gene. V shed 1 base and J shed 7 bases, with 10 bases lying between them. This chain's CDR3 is CASSLGGHGTQYF. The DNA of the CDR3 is TGTGCCAGCAGCTTAGGTGGTCACGGGACCCAGTACTTC.

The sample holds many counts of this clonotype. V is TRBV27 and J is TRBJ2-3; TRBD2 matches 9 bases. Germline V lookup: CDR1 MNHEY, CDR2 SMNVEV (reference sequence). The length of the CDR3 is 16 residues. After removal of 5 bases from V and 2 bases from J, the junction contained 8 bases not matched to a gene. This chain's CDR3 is CASSRNSGRYTDTQYF. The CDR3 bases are TGTGCCAGCAGTAGGAACAGCGGGAGGTACACAGATACGCAGTATTTT.

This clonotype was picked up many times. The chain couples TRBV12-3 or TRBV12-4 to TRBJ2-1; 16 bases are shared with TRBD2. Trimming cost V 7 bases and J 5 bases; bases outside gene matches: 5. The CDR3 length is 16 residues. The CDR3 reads CASTPGLAGGNNEQFF. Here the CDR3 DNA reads TGTGCCAGCACCCCGGGACTAGCGGGGGGGAACAATGAGCAGTTCTTC.

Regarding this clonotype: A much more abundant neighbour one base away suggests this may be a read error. This CDR3 reads CASTLSGNEQFF. CDR3 sequence (DNA): TGTGCCAGCACTTTATCAGGCAATGAGCAGTTCTTC. The chain uses TRBV12-3 or TRBV12-4 and TRBJ2-1; D is uncertain. The CDR3 extends over 12 amino acids.

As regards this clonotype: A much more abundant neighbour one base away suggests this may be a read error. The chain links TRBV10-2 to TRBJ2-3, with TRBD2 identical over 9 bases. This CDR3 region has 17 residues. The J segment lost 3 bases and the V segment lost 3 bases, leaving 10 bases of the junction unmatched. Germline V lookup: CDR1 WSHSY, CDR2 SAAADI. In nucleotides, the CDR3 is TGCGCCAGCAGTGACCTTAGCGGGGGTCAGAGGACAGATACGCAGTATTTT. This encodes CASSDLSGGQRTDTQYF.

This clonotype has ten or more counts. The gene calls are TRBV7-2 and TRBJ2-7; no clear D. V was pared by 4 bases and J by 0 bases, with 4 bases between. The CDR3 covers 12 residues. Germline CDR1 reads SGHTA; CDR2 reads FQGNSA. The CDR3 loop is CASSSRSYEQYF. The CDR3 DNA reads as TGTGCCAGCAGCTCGCGCTCCTACGAGCAGTACTTC.